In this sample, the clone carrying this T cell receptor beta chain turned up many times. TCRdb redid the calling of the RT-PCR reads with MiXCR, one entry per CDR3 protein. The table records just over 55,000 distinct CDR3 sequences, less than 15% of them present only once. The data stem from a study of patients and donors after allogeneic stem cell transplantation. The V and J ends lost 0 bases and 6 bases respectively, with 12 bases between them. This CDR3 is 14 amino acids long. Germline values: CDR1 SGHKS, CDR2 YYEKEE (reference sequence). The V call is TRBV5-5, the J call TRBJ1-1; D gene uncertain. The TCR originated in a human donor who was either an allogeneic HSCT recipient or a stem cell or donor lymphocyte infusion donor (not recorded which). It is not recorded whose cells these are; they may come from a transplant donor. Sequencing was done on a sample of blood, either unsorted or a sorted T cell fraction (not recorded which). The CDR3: CASSLATINAEAFF. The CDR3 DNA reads TGTGCCAGCAGCTTGGCCACCATTAACGCTGAAGCTTTCTTT.